This T cell receptor (beta chain) was captured in a study of post-analysis software for immune sequencing data. Whole-study findings and limits: There were about 5 TRBV segments more frequent in patients than controls, and TRBV5-6, TRBV5-1 and TRBV20-1 were among them.

The CDR3 totals 16 residues. V trimming: 5 bases; J trimming: 2 bases; junction bases outside the gene matches: 9. The germline V gene has CDR1 KGHSH and CDR2 LQKENI. To note about this clonotype: Its antigen is unidentified.

Libraries were made from TCR beta cDNA, and they carried unique molecular identifiers. It was from about 0.98 to 11 million T cells that some 470,000 cDNA molecules came. TCRdb ran MiXCR on the PCR reads and lists one entry per CDR3 protein. The sample lists about 540,000 distinct CDR3 sequences; about a third were seen once. V usage is TRBV18 and J usage is TRBJ2-7, with TRBD1 identical over 10 bases. The clonotype originates from a girl under 18 with multiple sclerosis. The material sequenced was blood. The CDR3 sequence is CASSSASGTGAYEQYF. In DNA, the CDR3 is TGTGCCAGCTCATCCGCTTCCGGGACAGGGGCCTACGAGCAGTACTTC.